These T cell receptor beta chains were read from a single sample in a study of blood T cell repertoires in COVID-19. Generated by immunoSEQ multiplex PCR, the TCRdb table keeps only in-frame clones and is missing some. The sample carries under 80,000 clones, about 78% recorded once. What was sequenced was peripheral blood. These receptors all stem from a man at least 80 years old with active or convalescent COVID-19. The CDR3 runs from the conserved cysteine through the conserved F or W. D genes are given only for firm matches. Clone size is not always given. Where it is, it says once, few, many or a class for expanded clones.

clone_size j_call d_call v_call cdr3_aa cdr3_nt
NA TRBJ1-5 TRBD1 TRBV4-1 CASSRVRGTGDQPQHF TGCGCCAGCAGCCGCGTACGTGGGACAGGGGATCAGCCCCAGCATTTT
NA TRBJ1-2 NA TRBV9 CASSVGLYSPSGGYTF TGTGCCAGCAGCGTAGGACTCTACTCCCCTTCGGGGGGCTACACCTTC
NA TRBJ1-1 NA TRBV29-1 CSVQGYLGTEAFF TGCAGCGTTCAGGGGTATCTAGGCACTGAAGCTTTCTTT
few TRBJ2-3 TRBD1 TRBV5-1 CASSLGGQGFTDTQYF TGCGCCAGCAGCTTGGGGGGACAGGGTTTCACAGATACGCAGTATTTT
NA TRBJ2-5 TRBD2 TRBV30 CAWTVGTSGTSTQYF TGTGCCTGGACCGTAGGGACTAGCGGGACTTCCACCCAGTACTTC
few TRBJ2-5 NA TRBV7-6 CASSLRNLETQYF TGTGCCAGCAGCTTGCGGAACCTGGAGACCCAGTACTTC
NA TRBJ2-1 NA TRBV5-1 CASSSQGLNNEQFF TGCGCCAGCAGCTCCCAGGGGCTGAACAATGAGCAGTTCTTC
many TRBJ1-5 TRBD1 TRBV7-8 CASSLDRQGPDQPQHF TGTGCCAGCAGCTTAGATAGACAGGGCCCTGATCAGCCCCAGCATTTT
NA TRBJ1-3 TRBD1 TRBV9 CASSVVAGQGNTIYF TGTGCCAGCAGCGTAGTGGCGGGACAGGGAAACACCATATATTTT
NA TRBJ1-1 TRBD1 TRBV2 CASSARDSRRDTEAFF TGTGCCAGCAGTGCGAGGGACAGCCGACGGGACACTGAAGCTTTCTTT
hyperexpanded TRBJ1-5 TRBD1 TRBV3-1/TRBV3-2 CASSQGARGYQPQHF TGTGCCAGCAGCCAGGGAGCCAGGGGGTATCAGCCCCAGCATTTT
NA TRBJ1-4 NA TRBV5-1 CASSLTMSDEKLFF TGCGCCAGCAGCTTGACAATGTCTGATGAAAAACTGTTTTTT
NA TRBJ2-2 TRBD2 TRBV6-6 CASQSGLAVTGELFF TGTGCCAGCCAATCGGGACTAGCGGTCACCGGGGAGCTGTTTTTT
NA TRBJ1-6 NA TRBV27 CASSSKPDSYNSPLHF TGTGCCAGCAGTAGTAAGCCGGACAGCTATAATTCACCCCTCCACTTT
NA TRBJ1-3 NA TRBV4-2 CASSQDHGNSGNTIYF TGTGCCAGCAGCCAAGATCACGGGAACTCTGGAAACACCATATATTTT
few TRBJ1-3 TRBD1 TRBV18 CASSPLPRDSVNTIYF TGTGCCAGCTCTCCTTTGCCCCGGGACAGCGTAAACACCATATATTTT
few TRBJ1-1 TRBD1 TRBV3-1/TRBV3-2 CASSLGTGNTEAFF TGTGCCAGCAGCCTCGGGACAGGGAACACTGAAGCTTTCTTT
once TRBJ1-1 TRBD1 TRBV5-1 CASSEGAAALDAFF TGCGCCAGCAGCGAGGGGGCCGCTGCCCTCGACGCTTTCTTT
NA TRBJ1-1 TRBD1 TRBV7-2 CASSPGGTGVNTEAFF TGTGCCAGCAGCCCAGGGGGGACAGGAGTAAACACTGAAGCTTTCTTT
few TRBJ2-5 TRBD2 TRBV2 CASQTSGGQETQYF TGTGCCAGCCAGACTAGCGGGGGTCAAGAGACCCAGTACTTC
NA TRBJ1-1 NA TRBV4-2 CASSQEWQGTEAFF TGTGCCAGCAGCCAAGAGTGGCAGGGGACTGAAGCTTTCTTT
NA TRBJ1-3 NA TRBV2 CASREGSSGNTIYF TGTGCCAGCAGGGAAGGGAGCTCTGGAAACACCATATATTTT
NA TRBJ2-1 TRBD1 TRBV19 CASKIGTGMSEQFF TGTGCCAGTAAGATCGGGACAGGAATGTCCGAGCAGTTCTTC
NA TRBJ1-5 NA TRBV18 CASSHSSSSSHQPQHF TGTGCCAGCTCCCACTCTAGCAGCTCAAGCCATCAGCCCCAGCATTTT
NA TRBJ1-3 NA TRBV3-1/TRBV3-2 CASSQGASGNTIYF TGTGCCAGCAGCCAAGGAGCCTCTGGAAACACCATATATTTT
NA TRBJ1-2 NA TRBV7-2 CASSLRGGGANYGYTF TGTGCCAGCAGCTTAAGGGGTGGCGGAGCTAACTATGGCTACACCTTC
NA TRBJ2-2 NA TRBV19 CASSKGLRGITGELFF TGTGCCAGTAGTAAGGGACTCCGCGGCATAACCGGGGAGCTGTTTTTT
few TRBJ2-7 NA TRBV19 CASKMGGGFYEQYF TGTGCCAGTAAAATGGGGGGTGGATTCTACGAGCAGTACTTC
once TRBJ2-5 TRBD2 TRBV11-3 CASSSTGTSGRYQETQYF TGTGCCAGCAGCTCCACCGGGACTAGCGGGAGGTACCAAGAGACCCAGTACTTC
few TRBJ2-2 NA TRBV6-2/TRBV6-3 CASSFFRLTSPRAGELFF TGTGCCAGCAGTTTTTTCCGCTTGACTAGTCCTCGGGCCGGGGAGCTGTTTTTT